This T cell receptor beta chain was profiled in a study of CD8+ T cells in alopecia areata. Study results and caveats: The study found TCR sharing across patients less clear than in mice, possibly for HLA reasons.

The CDR3 is 14 residues long. Trimming at V came to 4 bases and at J to 4 bases, leaving 4 bases not matched to a gene. Germline CDR1 and CDR2: LNHNV and YYDKDF (reference sequence). In each case, RNA was isolated and then reverse transcribed into cDNA as the sequencing template. Produced via immunoSEQ multiplex PCR; TCRdb's table is partial and in-frame only. The repertoire holds around 200,000 clones, with roughly 60% as singletons. It was from alopecia areata patients that lesional scalp punch biopsies and peripheral blood were collected. Notes on this clone: No antigen is known for it.

The sequence was obtained from a human donor with alopecia areata. Sequences were derived from CD4+ T cells sorted from blood, sampled at week 0. The chain joins TRBV15 to TRBJ1-2, with 9 bases aligning to TRBD1. CDR3 nucleotides: TGTGCCACCAGCACGGGACAGGGTTCCTATGGCTACACCTTC. This encodes CATSTGQGSYGYTF.